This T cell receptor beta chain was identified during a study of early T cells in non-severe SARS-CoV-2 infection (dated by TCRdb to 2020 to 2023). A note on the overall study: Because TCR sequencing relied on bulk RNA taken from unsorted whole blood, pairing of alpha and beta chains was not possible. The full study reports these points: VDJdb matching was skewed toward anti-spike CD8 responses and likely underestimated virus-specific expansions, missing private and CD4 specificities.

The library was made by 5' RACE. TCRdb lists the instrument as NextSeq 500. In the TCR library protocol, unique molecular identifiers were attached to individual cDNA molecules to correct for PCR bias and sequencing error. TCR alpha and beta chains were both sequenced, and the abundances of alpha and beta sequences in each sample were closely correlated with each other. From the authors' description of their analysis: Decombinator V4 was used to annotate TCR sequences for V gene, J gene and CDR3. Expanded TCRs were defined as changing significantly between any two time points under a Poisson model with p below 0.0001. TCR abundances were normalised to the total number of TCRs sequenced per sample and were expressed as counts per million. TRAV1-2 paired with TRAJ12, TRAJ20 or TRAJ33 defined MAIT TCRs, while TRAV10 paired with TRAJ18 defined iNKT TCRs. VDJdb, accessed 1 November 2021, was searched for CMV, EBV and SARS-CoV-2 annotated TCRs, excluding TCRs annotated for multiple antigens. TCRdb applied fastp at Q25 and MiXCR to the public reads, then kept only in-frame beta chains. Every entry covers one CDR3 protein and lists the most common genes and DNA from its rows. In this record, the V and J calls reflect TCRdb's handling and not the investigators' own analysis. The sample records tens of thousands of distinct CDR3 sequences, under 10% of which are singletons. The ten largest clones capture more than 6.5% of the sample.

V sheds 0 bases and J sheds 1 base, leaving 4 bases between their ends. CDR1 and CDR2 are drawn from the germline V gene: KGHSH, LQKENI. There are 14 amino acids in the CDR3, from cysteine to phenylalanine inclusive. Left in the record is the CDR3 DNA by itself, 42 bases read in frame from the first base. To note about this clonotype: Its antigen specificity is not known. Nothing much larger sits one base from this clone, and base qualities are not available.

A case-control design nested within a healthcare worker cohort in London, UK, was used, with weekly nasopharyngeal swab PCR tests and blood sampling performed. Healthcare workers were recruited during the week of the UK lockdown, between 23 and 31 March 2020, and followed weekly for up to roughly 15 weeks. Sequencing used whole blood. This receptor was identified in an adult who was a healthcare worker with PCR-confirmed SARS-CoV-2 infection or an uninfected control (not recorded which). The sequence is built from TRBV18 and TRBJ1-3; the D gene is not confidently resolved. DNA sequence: TGTGCCAGCTCACCACCGAGGTCTGGAAACACCATATATTTT. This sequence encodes CASSPPRSGNTIYF.